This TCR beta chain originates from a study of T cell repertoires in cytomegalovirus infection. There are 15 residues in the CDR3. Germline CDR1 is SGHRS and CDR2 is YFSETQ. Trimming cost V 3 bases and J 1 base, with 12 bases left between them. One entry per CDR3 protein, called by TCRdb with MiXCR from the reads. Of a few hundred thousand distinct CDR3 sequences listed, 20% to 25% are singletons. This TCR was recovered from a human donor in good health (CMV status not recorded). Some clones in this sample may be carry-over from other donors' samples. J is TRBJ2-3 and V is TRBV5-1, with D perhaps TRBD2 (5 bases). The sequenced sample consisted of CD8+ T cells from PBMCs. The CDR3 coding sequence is TGCGCCAGCAGCTCATCCGGGGTGGGCACAGATACGCAGTATTTT. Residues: CASSSSGVGTDTQYF.